This T cell receptor beta chain was recovered during a study of read filtering for tumor transcriptome and immune sequencing. Study-wide points: Single-read clonotypes: 80% to 90% of IR-seq clonotypes (about 4% of reads), about 75% of RNA-seq clonotypes (roughly 45% of reads). The sorted CD138-negative fraction was a mixed bone marrow immune population, not purified T cells.

This CDR3 region has 14 residues. V dropped 10 bases and J dropped 5 bases, with 21 bases sitting between them. The germline V gene encodes CDR1 ENHRY and CDR2 SYGVKD. The library was built from roughly 400 ng RNA with molecular barcoded adaptors for alpha/delta and beta/gamma chains. A single record per CDR3 protein comes from TCRdb applying MiXCR to the reads. The sample has under 30,000 distinct CDR3 sequences; less than 25% are singletons. Every patient had bone marrow sampled while the disease was active. In the case of this clonotype: No antigen is known for it. Since a much larger clone is just one base distant, this may be a read error.

The sample comprised a population of CD138-negative cells sorted from bone marrow. The clonotype comes from a donor aged 40 or older with multiple myeloma. This chain links TRBV10-3 with TRBJ2-7; D may correspond to TRBD1 or TRBD2 (5 bases each). This chain's CDR3 is CATAGGTGVDEQYF. As DNA, the CDR3 is TGTGCCACCGCCGGTGGGACGGGTGTGGACGAGCAGTACTTC.